This entry features one TCR beta chain sequence. Original processing methods: By means of reference gene primer amplification, nucleated cell counts were estimated. Profiling relied on immunoSEQ multiplex PCR, and the TCRdb table lists in-frame clones only, not all of them. V and J calls and clone size are as listed in that table; D and trimming were resolved from the DNA. The table lists around 400,000 clones, over 75% of them singletons. The CDR3 has 15 amino acids. V was clipped by 5 bases and J by 0 bases, with 13 bases between them. Germline CDR1 SGHRS, CDR2 YFSETQ. While infection was still active, Seattle patients were enrolled and then followed longitudinally. These data originate in a study of blood T cell repertoires in COVID-19. Looking at the study overall: PBMCs, B-cell-depleted T cells, or T cells were the source of the cDNA or gDNA that made up the material.

The chain links TRBV5-1 to TRBJ2-3, with D perhaps TRBD1 (5 bases). This TCR came from a woman in her twenties or thirties with COVID-19, enrolled during active disease. The sample comprised peripheral blood. CDR3 protein: CASRKDSLSTDTQYF. The DNA of the CDR3 is TGCGCCAGCAGGAAAGACAGTTTAAGCACAGATACGCAGTATTTT.